This passage covers 9 T cell receptor beta chains from one sample sequenced in a study of Ad26.COV2.S vaccination and SARS-CoV-2 variants (dated by TCRdb to the early 2020s). Library creation used the immunoSEQ multiplex PCR assay. TCRdb obtained this table from immuneACCESS and retained in-frame rearrangements with V and J assigned. These tables miss some clones; where compared with another copy, unresolved V genes account for less than half of the shortfall, and the remainder is unexplained. The sample yields around 340,000 clones; 88% were counted once. Roughly 6% of the sample is in the top ten clones. Explained via the paper, the treatment or condition label denotes: over 15 received Ad26.COV2.S at low or high dose, single or two shots; about 5 received placebo; per-sample allocation not given. For vaccine and placebo recipients, the sequenced repertoires came from samples collected on day 63 after the first injection.

Specimen: peripheral blood, collected in a trial of Ad26.COV2.S vaccine versus placebo. The origin of the receptors is a person aged 18-65 years who received the Ad26.COV2.S COVID-19 vaccine or a placebo.

This chain connects TRBV6-6 to TRBJ2-1, with unresolved D. The CDR3 runs 12 residues. CDR1 and CDR2 (germline): MNHNY, SVGAGI (reference sequence). V was cut by 0 bases and J by 8 bases, with 5 bases left in between. The chain's CDR3 is CASSYSTYEQFF. The CDR3 nucleotides read TGTGCCAGCAGTTACTCGACCTATGAGCAGTTCTTC.

The chain joins TRBV9 to TRBJ2-5, with 12 bases aligning to TRBD2. The CDR3 covers 17 residues. The germline V gene has CDR1 SGDLS and CDR2 YYNGEE. With 3 bases clipped from V and 1 base from J, the junction kept 7 bases outside the gene matches. The CDR3 spells CASSALGGLAGQETQYF. Written as DNA, the CDR3 is TGTGCCAGCAGCGCCCTCGGGGGACTAGCGGGCCAAGAGACCCAGTACTTC.

The chain carries TRBV14 and TRBJ2-4; the D gene is possibly TRBD2 (6 bases). The CDR3 is 18 residues long. V was trimmed by 0 bases and J by 2 bases, leaving 17 bases between them. The germline V gene encodes CDR1 SGHDN and CDR2 FVKESK. For the CDR3, the DNA is TGTGCCAGCAGCCAAGAGATGGGACTCTCACTAACCAAAAACATTCAGTACTTC. It codes for CASSQEMGLSLTKNIQYF.

The chain recombines TRBV7-9 with TRBJ1-1, with 8 bases identical to TRBD1. The ends lost 3 bases at V and 5 bases at J; junction bases unmatched: 5. CDR3 length: 14 amino acids. Looked up from germline, CDR1 is SEHNR and CDR2 is FQNEAQ (reference sequence). CDR3 nucleotides: TGTGCCAGCAGCTTTCAGGGGGCAGGAACTGAAGCTTTCTTT. Protein: CASSFQGAGTEAFF.

This rearrangement joins TRBV10-3 to TRBJ2-7, with 11 bases matching TRBD2. CDR1 ENHRY and CDR2 SYGVKD come from the germline V gene. The length of the CDR3 is 14 residues. J lost 2 bases, V lost 6 bases, and 3 bases had no gene match. The CDR3 DNA sequence: TGTGCCATCAGGACTAGCGGGAATGCCTACGAGCAGTACTTC. Translating gives CAIRTSGNAYEQYF.

CDR3 sequence reads: CASSRGQGWTDEQFF. CDR3 coding DNA: TGTGCCAGCAGCCGGGGACAGGGGTGGACGGATGAGCAGTTCTTC. The chain carries TRBV5-4 and TRBJ2-1; 10 bases align to TRBD1. With 4 bases clipped from V and 8 bases from J, the junction kept 9 bases outside the gene matches. Germline V gene data show CDR1 as SGHNT and CDR2 as YYREEE (reference sequence). The CDR3 spans 15 residues. Based on the CDR3 plus reference TRBV5-4 and TRBJ2-1, the full variable domain is ETGVTQSPTHLIKTRGQQVTLRCSSQSGHNTVSWYQQALGQGPQFIFQYYREEENGRGNFPPRFSGLQFPNYSSELNVNALELDDSALYLCASSRGQGWTDEQFFGPGTRLTVL.

The V gene is TRBV6-6, the J gene TRBJ1-6, with 7 bases lining up with TRBD1. The CDR3 has 14 residues. The V segment lost 2 bases and the J segment 10 bases; nucleotides outside the gene matches: 5. Germline V CDR1 and CDR2: MNHNY, SVGAGI (reference sequence). This chain's CDR3 is CASSYDRDGSPLHF. In DNA form, the CDR3 reads TGTGCCAGCAGTTACGACAGGGACGGATCACCCCTCCACTTT.

The chain uses TRBV7-2 and TRBJ1-1; weak D call: TRBD1 (5 bases). Per the germline V gene, CDR1 is SGHTA and CDR2 is FQGNSA. The length of the CDR3 is 14 residues. Trimming took 7 bases from V and 4 from J, leaving 16 bases between them. The CDR3, as DNA: TGTGCCAGCACCCCTCTGGGGGGGGGCACTGAAGCTTTCTTT. Its protein product is CASTPLGGGTEAFF.

The gene calls are TRBV5-6 and TRBJ2-1; 10 bases agree with TRBD2. After removal of 0 bases from V and 7 bases from J, the junction contained 4 bases not matched to a gene. CDR1 is SGHDT, CDR2 YYEEEE, per germline. The CDR3 totals 15 residues. The CDR3 coding sequence is TGTGCCAGCAGCTTGGGTAATAGCGGGAGGAATGAGCAGTTCTTC. Its protein is CASSLGNSGRNEQFF.